The 15 T cell receptor beta chains in this list originate from one sample, sequenced in a study of blood T cells in healthy people across ages. Using a J-beta primer mix together with a sample-barcoded 5' primer, a second PCR was run for about 6 to 12 cycles. TCRdb called the 5' RACE reads again in MiXCR, with one record for every CDR3 protein. The table has about 1,600,000 distinct CDR3 sequences, about 40% seen once. The specimen was blood. The receptors come from a young woman in good health.

The chain carries TRBV12-3 or TRBV12-4 and TRBJ2-5; D remains ambiguous. Trimming pared 5 bases from V and 4 bases from J, leaving 26 bases between. CDR3 size: 18 residues. CDR3 bases: TGTGCCAGCAGTGTGCACTGGCCACCAAGGACCAATGGAGAGACCCAGTACTTC. It codes for CASSVHWPPRTNGETQYF.

The chain is built from TRBV18 and TRBJ2-5, with D hard to call. The DNA end is more similar to TRBJ2-7, so the J call may be wrong. The CDR3 sequence is 12 residues long. Germline assignment: CDR1 KGHSH and CDR2 LQKENI. The CDR3 spells CASSRNPYEQYF. CDR3 coding DNA: TGTGCCAGCTCACGGAACCCTTACGAGCAGTACTTC.

V gene TRBV28 combines with J gene TRBJ2-7, with D maybe TRBD2 (7 bases). CDR1 MDHEN and CDR2 SYDVKM come from the germline V gene. The CDR3 is 14 amino acids. The V gene lost 6 bases and the J gene lost 3 bases, with 15 bases spanning the gap. The CDR3 DNA follows: TGTGCCAGCAGGTGGACTAGGGGGGGCTACGAGCAGTACTTC. This encodes CASRWTRGGYEQYF.

V gene TRBV7-2 combines with J gene TRBJ2-4; 12 nucleotides match TRBD2. The germline gives CDR1 SGHTA, CDR2 FQGNSA. The CDR3 sequence is 18 residues long. J was trimmed by 3 bases and V by 5 bases; bases with no gene match: 11. The CDR3 loop reads CASSPGLAGPPVKNIQYF. DNA of the CDR3: TGTGCCAGCAGCCCCGGACTAGCGGGGCCCCCTGTCAAAAACATTCAGTACTTC. Full variable domain (rest looked up from reference TRBV7-2 and TRBJ2-4): GAGVSQSPSNKVTEKGKDVELRCDPISGHTALYWYRQSLGQGLEFLIYFQGNSAPDKSGLPSDRFSAERTGGSVSTLTIQRTQQEDSAVYLCASSPGLAGPPVKNIQYFGAGTRLSVL.

The genes are TRBV5-1 and TRBJ2-5; no firm D call. Germline V lookup: CDR1 SGHRS, CDR2 YFSETQ. V was trimmed by 0 bases and J by 11 bases, leaving 17 bases between them. This CDR3 comprises 14 residues. The CDR3 here is CASSLAGRNNGQYF. The CDR3 nucleotides are TGCGCCAGCAGCTTGGCCGGGCGGAACAATGGGCAGTACTTC.

The genes are TRBV3-1 and TRBJ1-2, with unresolved D. This CDR3 region has 15 residues. Germline loops: CDR1 LGHDT, CDR2 YNNKEL (reference sequence). The ends were cut back, 6 bases at V and 6 bases at J, with 20 bases in the middle. The CDR3, as DNA: TGTGCCAGCAGTGAGGAGGGAAACGATTTAGATGGCTACACCTTC. Protein product: CASSEEGNDLDGYTF.

The V call is TRBV7-9, the J call TRBJ1-1; D call uncertain. V was shortened by 4 bases and J by 10 bases, with 4 bases between the two germline ends. Germline V gene data show CDR1 as SEHNR and CDR2 as FQNEAQ (reference sequence). CDR3 length: 9 amino acids. This CDR3 reads CASSCGAFF. The CDR3 DNA sequence: TGTGCCAGCAGCTGTGGAGCTTTCTTT.

This clonotype was observed a few times. The chain couples TRBV12-5 to TRBJ2-5, with D perhaps given as TRBD1 or TRBD2 (6 bases each). V was trimmed by 5 bases and J by 7 bases, leaving 14 bases between them. Per the germline V gene, CDR1 is LGHNT and CDR2 is FRNRAP. The CDR3 covers 13 residues. The CDR3 nucleotides are TGTGCTAGTGGTCCATCCGAGGGGGGGACCCAGTACTTC. It encodes CASGPSEGGTQYF.

The chain uses TRBV11-2 and TRBJ1-1, with TRBD1 as a possible D gene (6 bases). Trimming pared 5 bases from V and 7 bases from J, leaving 11 bases between. The CDR3 loop spans 12 amino acids. CDR1 and CDR2 from the germline V gene are SGHAT and FQNNGV. The CDR3 is CASSPRGIEAFF. CDR3 in DNA: TGTGCCAGCAGCCCCAGGGGTATTGAAGCTTTCTTT. Full variable domain (rest looked up from reference TRBV11-2 and TRBJ1-1): EAGVAQSPRYKIIEKRQSVAFWCNPISGHATLYWYQQILGQGPKLLIQFQNNGVVDDSQLPKDRFSAERLKGVDSTLKIQPAKLEDSAVYLCASSPRGIEAFFGQGTRLTVV.

In this sample, this clonotype turned up a few times. CDR3 DNA: TGCAGTGCTAGAGATTTAAGGGGAGGGGATGAGCAGTTCTTC. This codes for CSARDLRGGDEQFF. This rearrangement joins TRBV20-1 to TRBJ2-1, with TRBD2 matching over 7 bases. There are 14 residues in the CDR3. Trimming cost V 0 bases and J 8 bases; bases outside gene matches: 7. Germline V gene data show CDR1 as DFQATT and CDR2 as SNEGSKA (reference sequence).

This clonotype was observed a handful of times. The V gene is TRBV9, the J gene TRBJ2-3; D possibly corresponds to TRBD2 (7 bases). The CDR3 runs 16 residues. CDR1 is SGDLS and CDR2 is YYNGEE in the germline V gene. Trimming pared 0 bases from V and 4 bases from J, leaving 15 bases between. The CDR3 loop is CASSVVGGALPDTQYF. In DNA form, the CDR3 reads TGTGCCAGCAGCGTAGTAGGGGGGGCCCTCCCAGATACGCAGTATTTT.

This chain links TRBV29-1 with TRBJ1-4; TRBD1 is a possible D gene (5 bases). V lost 0 bases to trimming and J lost 7 bases, with 12 bases between them. CDR1 and CDR2 (germline): SQVTM, ANQGSEA. CDR3 length equals 14 residues. CDR3 nucleotides: TGCAGCGTTGAAGAGAACAGGTCGAGTGAAAAACTGTTTTTT. As protein: CSVEENRSSEKLFF.

V usage is TRBV5-1 and J usage is TRBJ2-3; D may be TRBD1 or TRBD2 (5 bases each). This CDR3 comprises 14 residues. V shed 1 base and J shed 2 bases, with 8 bases lying between them. Germline CDR1 SGHRS, CDR2 YFSETQ. The DNA of the CDR3 is TGCGCCAGCAGCTTGTGGGGGTACACAGATACGCAGTATTTT. Its translation is CASSLWGYTDTQYF.

The chain has TRBV5-5 and TRBJ2-1, with a weak D call TRBD1 (5 bases). The germline V gene encodes CDR1 SGHKS and CDR2 YYEKEE (reference sequence). The CDR3 is made up of 14 amino acids. V was pared by 2 bases and J by 10 bases, with 16 bases between. The CDR3 DNA is TGTGCCAGCAGCTTATTTAGGGGATCCTACGAGCAGTTCTTC. Translated, it gives CASSLFRGSYEQFF. The full variable domain, in which reference TRBV5-5 and TRBJ2-1 provide the parts outside the CDR3, is DAGVTQSPTHLIKTRGQQVTLRCSPISGHKSVSWYQQVLGQGPQFIFQYYEKEERGRGNFPDRFSARQFPNYSSELNVNALLLGDSALYLCASSLFRGSYEQFFGPGTRLTVL.

This clonotype was observed a few times. V usage is TRBV5-1 and J usage is TRBJ2-7; D could derive from TRBD1 or TRBD2 (5 bases each). CDR1 and CDR2 (germline): SGHRS, YFSETQ. The CDR3 contains 13 residues. V lost 4 bases and J lost 6, with 14 bases in between. CDR3 loop: CASSRDGQGEQYF. The CDR3 DNA follows: TGCGCCAGCAGCCGGGACGGCCAGGGCGAGCAGTACTTC. Full variable domain (rest looked up from reference TRBV5-1 and TRBJ2-7): KAGVTQTPRYLIKTRGQQVTLSCSPISGHRSVSWYQQTPGQGLQFLFEYFSETQRNKGNFPGRFSGRQFSNSRSEMNVSTLELGDSALYLCASSRDGQGEQYFGPGTRLTVT.